The rows below give T cell receptor beta chains drawn from one sample of a study of blood T cell repertoires in COVID-19. The assay was immunoSEQ multiplex PCR, and TCRdb's table has in-frame clones only and misses some. The table shows some 42,000 clones, with around nine tenths occurring only once. Input material: peripheral blood. The receptors come from a human donor in a cohort sampled during active COVID-19. CDR3s include the opening cysteine and the closing phenylalanine or tryptophan. Fields, in order: CDR3 protein, CDR3 DNA, V gene, CDR3 length, J gene, clone size, D gene. A D gene is named only where the DNA matches it firmly. Clone size is not always given. Where it is, it says once, few, many or a class for expanded clones.

cdr3_aa: CASSQDRDRGNIQYF; cdr3_nt: TGTGCCAGCAGCCAAGATCGGGACAGGGGGAACATTCAGTACTTC; v_call: TRBV3-1/TRBV3-2; cdr3_length: 15; j_call: TRBJ2-4; clone_size: .; d_call: TRBD1
cdr3_aa: CASSGRGLGAQYF; cdr3_nt: TGTGCCAGCAGTGGGAGGGGGTTGGGGGCCCAGTACTTC; v_call: TRBV6-2/TRBV6-3; cdr3_length: 13; j_call: TRBJ2-5; clone_size: .; d_call: .
cdr3_aa: CASSLGQGYEQYF; cdr3_nt: TGTGCCAGCAGCCTAGGACAGGGCTACGAGCAGTACTTC; v_call: TRBV13; cdr3_length: 13; j_call: TRBJ2-7; clone_size: .; d_call: TRBD1
cdr3_aa: CASISTGQGTNTEAFF; cdr3_nt: TGCGCCAGCATTTCCACGGGACAGGGCACGAACACTGAAGCTTTCTTT; v_call: TRBV5-1; cdr3_length: 16; j_call: TRBJ1-1; clone_size: .; d_call: TRBD1
cdr3_aa: CASTIGPGGTYEQYF; cdr3_nt: TGTGCCAGCACCATTGGGCCAGGGGGAACCTACGAGCAGTACTTC; v_call: TRBV2; cdr3_length: 15; j_call: TRBJ2-7; clone_size: .; d_call: TRBD1
cdr3_aa: CASSPEDSSVYSNQPQHF; cdr3_nt: TGCGCCAGCAGCCCGGAGGACTCCTCCGTCTATAGCAATCAGCCCCAGCATTTT; v_call: TRBV4-1; cdr3_length: 18; j_call: TRBJ1-5; clone_size: .; d_call: .
cdr3_aa: CASSQRLVMNEQFF; cdr3_nt: TGTGCCAGCAGCCAGAGACTAGTAATGAATGAGCAGTTCTTC; v_call: TRBV7-8; cdr3_length: 14; j_call: TRBJ2-1; clone_size: .; d_call: .
cdr3_aa: CASNSGGHETQYF; cdr3_nt: TGTGCCAGCAATTCGGGGGGGCATGAGACCCAGTACTTC; v_call: TRBV7-9; cdr3_length: 13; j_call: TRBJ2-5; clone_size: few; d_call: TRBD2
cdr3_aa: CASSPGATNTGELFF; cdr3_nt: TGCGCCAGCAGCCCTGGGGCGACGAACACCGGGGAGCTGTTTTTT; v_call: TRBV5-1; cdr3_length: 15; j_call: TRBJ2-2; clone_size: .; d_call: .
cdr3_aa: CASGLVQVLYAVNTEAFF; cdr3_nt: TGTGCTAGTGGTTTGGTACAAGTTTTGTACGCGGTGAACACTGAAGCTTTCTTT; v_call: TRBV12-5; cdr3_length: 18; j_call: TRBJ1-1; clone_size: .; d_call: .
cdr3_aa: CASSRSRGENEKLFF; cdr3_nt: TGTGCCAGCTCACGATCCCGTGGGGAGAATGAAAAACTGTTTTTT; v_call: TRBV18; cdr3_length: 15; j_call: TRBJ1-4; clone_size: .; d_call: .
cdr3_aa: CAISEQLTEKLFF; cdr3_nt: TGTGCCATCAGTGAACAGCTGACGGAAAAACTGTTTTTT; v_call: TRBV10-3; cdr3_length: 13; j_call: TRBJ1-4; clone_size: .; d_call: .
cdr3_aa: CASSLAGTGAPDTQYF; cdr3_nt: TGTGCCAGCAGCTTAGCCGGGACAGGGGCCCCAGATACGCAGTATTTT; v_call: TRBV7-8; cdr3_length: 16; j_call: TRBJ2-3; clone_size: .; d_call: TRBD1
cdr3_aa: CASSPPLTGASYNEQFF; cdr3_nt: TGTGCCAGCTCACCACCTTTGACAGGGGCCTCCTACAATGAGCAGTTCTTC; v_call: TRBV18; cdr3_length: 17; j_call: TRBJ2-1; clone_size: .; d_call: TRBD1
cdr3_aa: CASSPTDTDSGNTIYF; cdr3_nt: TGTGCCAGCTCACCAACTGACACCGACTCTGGAAACACCATATATTTT; v_call: TRBV18; cdr3_length: 16; j_call: TRBJ1-3; clone_size: .; d_call: .
cdr3_aa: CASSQDKGGSGGADTQYF; cdr3_nt: TGTGCCAGCAGCCAAGATAAGGGCGGTAGCGGGGGGGCAGATACGCAGTATTTT; v_call: TRBV3-1/TRBV3-2; cdr3_length: 18; j_call: TRBJ2-3; clone_size: .; d_call: TRBD2
cdr3_aa: CAWSVQRHHGYTF; cdr3_nt: TGTGCCTGGAGTGTACAGCGGCACCATGGCTACACCTTC; v_call: TRBV30; cdr3_length: 13; j_call: TRBJ1-2; clone_size: .; d_call: .
cdr3_aa: CATSPVVAGVETQYF; cdr3_nt: TGTGCCACCAGCCCTGTGGTAGCGGGGGTGGAGACCCAGTACTTC; v_call: TRBV15; cdr3_length: 15; j_call: TRBJ2-5; clone_size: .; d_call: TRBD2
cdr3_aa: CAIGLVADSPLHF; cdr3_nt: TGTGCCATCGGACTTGTCGCTGATTCACCCCTCCACTTT; v_call: TRBV10-3; cdr3_length: 13; j_call: TRBJ1-6; clone_size: few; d_call: .
cdr3_aa: CASSWGPGDNEQFF; cdr3_nt: TGCGCCAGCAGCTGGGGGCCAGGGGACAATGAGCAGTTCTTC; v_call: TRBV5-1; cdr3_length: 14; j_call: TRBJ2-1; clone_size: .; d_call: .
cdr3_aa: CASSVGTSGGALQETQYF; cdr3_nt: TGTGCCAGCAGCGTAGGGACTAGCGGGGGGGCTCTACAAGAGACCCAGTACTTC; v_call: TRBV5-5; cdr3_length: 18; j_call: TRBJ2-5; clone_size: .; d_call: TRBD2
cdr3_aa: CASQRGQGFGQPQHF; cdr3_nt: TGTGCCAGTCAGAGGGGACAGGGGTTTGGTCAGCCCCAGCATTTT; v_call: TRBV19; cdr3_length: 15; j_call: TRBJ1-5; clone_size: .; d_call: TRBD1